This T cell receptor (beta chain) was sequenced for a study of early T cells in non-severe SARS-CoV-2 infection. About the study: Bulk RNA from unsorted whole blood was sequenced; chains were unpaired.

Individual cDNA molecules each received unique molecular identifiers attached to them. TCRdb re-derived calls from the 5' RACE reads in MiXCR, one entry per CDR3 protein. Here the sample spans tens of thousands of distinct CDR3 sequences, 15% being singletons. With 5 bases removed from V and 4 bases from J, the gap between germline ends came to 14 bases. The CDR3 has 14 residues. Per germline, CDR1 SGHTA and CDR2 FQGNSA. The receptor's source is an adult who was a healthcare worker with PCR-confirmed SARS-CoV-2 infection or an uninfected control (not recorded which). The sequencing sample was made of whole blood. The J gene is TRBJ2-5, the V gene TRBV7-2; D remains ambiguous. In nucleotides, the CDR3 is TGTGCCAGCAGCCCAGACTTCGGAGTAGAGACCCAGTACTTC. Its protein product is CASSPDFGVETQYF. Using reference TRBV7-2 and TRBJ2-5 for the parts outside the CDR3, the full variable domain is GAGVSQSPSNKVTEKGKDVELRCDPISGHTALYWYRQSLGQGLEFLIYFQGNSAPDKSGLPSDRFSAERTGGSVSTLTIQRTQQEDSAVYLCASSPDFGVETQYFGPGTRLLVL.